The table lists the clone carrying this T cell receptor (beta chain) with a few counts. Construction of TCR beta libraries was performed using quantitative 5'-RACE with molecular barcodes. Via MiXCR, TCRdb re-called the 5' RACE reads, giving one row per CDR3 protein. This table has 300,000 to 350,000 distinct CDR3 sequences, roughly 14% appearing once. The data are from a study of CD8 T cells in ankylosing spondylitis. The CDR3 extends over 16 amino acids. Losses at the gene ends were 4 bases for V and 8 bases for J; bases not matched to a gene: 7. The germline CDR1 and CDR2 sequences are LGHNA and YNFKEQ.

The sequence derives from a male donor with ankylosing spondylitis or in good health (not recorded which). J is TRBJ2-1 and V is TRBV4-2; 14 positions match TRBD2. The sequencing input was blood, either unsorted or a sorted T cell fraction (not recorded which). Written as DNA, the CDR3 is TGTGCCAGCAGCCCGACCGGGACTAGCGGGAGAGATGAGCAGTTCTTC. Residues: CASSPTGTSGRDEQFF.